The 14 T cell receptor beta chains presented below share a single source sample, sequenced in a study of identical twins. TCRdb re-derived calls from the 5' RACE reads in MiXCR, one entry per CDR3 protein. The data hold around 690,000 distinct CDR3 sequences, with around 20% observed a single time. This same sample was also part of a study on T cells expressing NK-cell markers.

Sequenced material: PBMCs. The receptor source for this set is a young woman in good health.

This chain joins TRBV12-3 or TRBV12-4 and TRBJ2-5; D gene uncertain. The V gene lost 6 bases and the J gene lost 5 bases, with 10 bases spanning the gap. CDR3 length: 12 residues. The CDR3 region is CASSREPETQYF. CDR3 sequence (DNA): TGTGCCAGCAGCCGCGAGCCCGAGACCCAGTACTTC.

The chain joins TRBV7-9 to TRBJ1-4; D is unresolved. This CDR3 is 15 amino acids long. Germline values: CDR1 SEHNR, CDR2 FQNEAQ (reference sequence). Trimming cost V 1 base and J 4 bases, with 10 bases left between them. CDR3 DNA: TGTGCCAGCAGCTTAGGGCCGGGCTTTAATGAAAAACTGTTTTTT. It specifies CASSLGPGFNEKLFF.

In DNA form, the CDR3 reads TGTGCCAGCAGCGCATCCCACAGGGGGAATGAGCAGTTCTTC. As protein: CASSASHRGNEQFF. This chain links TRBV9 with TRBJ2-1, with 8 bases aligning to TRBD1. Trimming at V came to 3 bases and at J to 7 bases, leaving 6 bases not matched to a gene. CDR1 and CDR2 (germline): SGDLS, YYNGEE. This CDR3 comprises 14 residues. The variable domain in full, completed from reference TRBV9 and TRBJ2-1, reads DSGVTQTPKHLITATGQRVTLRCSPRSGDLSVYWYQQSLDQGLQFLIQYYNGEERAKGNILERFSAQQFPDLHSELNLSSLELGDSALYFCASSASHRGNEQFFGPGTRLTVL.

For the CDR3, the DNA is TGTGCCAGCAGCCCAGGGGGCCGGTCTAATTCACCCCTCCACTTT. This translates into CASSPGGRSNSPLHF. The chain uses TRBV7-9 and TRBJ1-6; 8 nucleotides line up with TRBD1. V shed 5 bases, J shed 6 bases, and the junction held 6 bases outside the gene matches. From germline, CDR1 is SEHNR and CDR2 FQNEAQ (reference sequence). The CDR3 spans 15 residues.

V usage is TRBV12-3 or TRBV12-4 and J usage is TRBJ2-1, with D possibly matching TRBD1 (5 bases). Trimming took 6 bases from V and 8 from J, leaving 20 bases between them. This CDR3 has 15 residues. As DNA, the CDR3 is TGTGCCAGCAGCCCAGGAACAGGACATTCGCATGAGCAGTTCTTC. Translation: CASSPGTGHSHEQFF.

In its sample, this clonotype was seen many times. CDR3 amino acids: CAVGTGKNIQYF. CDR3 coding DNA: TGTGCCGTCGGGACAGGGAAAAACATTCAGTACTTC. The chain employs TRBV10-3 and TRBJ2-4; 9 positions agree with TRBD1. Trimming took 11 bases from V and 4 from J; bases not matched to a gene: 3. CDR3 length: 12 residues. Germline V gene data show CDR1 as ENHRY and CDR2 as SYGVKD.

This clonotype appeared a few times. The chain joins TRBV20-1 to TRBJ2-3, with 10 bases matching TRBD2. V lost 6 bases, J lost 9 bases, and 15 bases stayed unmatched. The CDR3 has 15 amino acids. Per germline, CDR1 DFQATT and CDR2 SNEGSKA (reference sequence). The CDR3 DNA sequence: TGCAGTGCCCACAAGCCGGGACTAGCGACCCTAACGCAGTATTTT. This gives the protein CSAHKPGLATLTQYF.

In its sample, this clonotype was seen a few times. The chain joins TRBV25-1 to TRBJ2-1; D remains unclear. Germline values: CDR1 MGHDK, CDR2 SYGVNS. V lost 4 bases, J lost 0 bases, and 10 bases lay in between. CDR3 size: 15 residues. The DNA of the CDR3 is TGTGCCAGCAGTGGTCGACAAAGCTCCTACAATGAGCAGTTCTTC. It codes for CASSGRQSSYNEQFF.

The V and J genes are TRBV7-2 and TRBJ2-3, with 10 bases that match TRBD1. CDR1 is SGHTA, CDR2 FQGNSA, per germline. The J segment lost 5 bases and the V segment lost 5 bases, leaving 7 bases of the junction unmatched. The CDR3 consists of 15 residues. The CDR3, as DNA: TGTGCCAGCAGCACCCGGGACAGGGGACAAGATACGCAGTATTTT. It specifies CASSTRDRGQDTQYF.

The J gene is TRBJ2-2, the V gene TRBV20-1; D remains unclear. The CDR3 runs 12 residues. From germline, CDR1 is DFQATT and CDR2 SNEGSKA (reference sequence). V was clipped by 3 bases and J by 3 bases, with 5 bases between them. CDR3 loop: CSARGYTGELFF. The CDR3 DNA reads as TGCAGTGCTAGGGGCTACACCGGGGAGCTGTTTTTT.

Here the CDR3 reads CASGRGGLSTDTQYF. In nucleotides, the CDR3 is TGTGCCAGCGGGCGGGGGGGACTAAGCACAGATACGCAGTATTTT. The chain links TRBV5-6 to TRBJ2-3; 9 nucleotides align to TRBD2. The CDR3 has 15 amino acids. Germline CDR1 and CDR2: SGHDT and YYEEEE. V was clipped by 7 bases and J by 0 bases; unmatched bases: 6.

This clonotype has only a few counts. The J gene is TRBJ2-7, the V gene TRBV27, with 8 bases identical to TRBD1. CDR1 and CDR2 (germline): MNHEY, SMNVEV (reference sequence). This CDR3 spans 14 amino acids. J gave up 2 bases and V 8 bases, and 8 bases lay outside the gene matches. In DNA form, the CDR3 reads TGTGCCAGCGGGATTAGACAGGGGCCCTACGAGCAGTACTTC. It encodes CASGIRQGPYEQYF.

V is TRBV12-5 and J is TRBJ2-1; D ambiguous. Germline V lookup: CDR1 LGHNT, CDR2 FRNRAP. The CDR3 length is 12 residues. The germline V and J ends were trimmed by 5 bases and 7 bases, with 9 bases remaining between them. The CDR3 region has the DNA TGTGCTAGTGGTCCCACCCGGAATGAGCAGTTCTTC. Translated: CASGPTRNEQFF. Filled out from reference TRBV12-5 and TRBJ2-1, the complete variable domain reads DARVTQTPRHKVTEMGQEVTMRCQPILGHNTVFWYRQTMMQGLELLAYFRNRAPLDDSGMPKDRFSAEMPDATLATLKIQPSEPRDSAVYFCASGPTRNEQFFGPGTRLTVL.

The chain recombines TRBV20-1 with TRBJ2-1; 9 nucleotides align to TRBD2. The germline V gene has CDR1 DFQATT and CDR2 SNEGSKA (reference sequence). The CDR3 is 13 amino acids. V lost 6 bases and J lost 5; bases outside the gene matches: 5. The chain's CDR3 is CSAPTSGNNEQFF. CDR3 DNA: TGCAGTGCGCCGACTAGCGGAAACAATGAGCAGTTCTTC.